This entry features one TCR beta chain sequence. This entry comes from a study of blood T cell repertoires in COVID-19. Study at large: Samples representing acute and convalescent COVID-19 were sourced from the United States, Italy and Spain. Nucleic acid was either cDNA or gDNA, and it came from T cells, B-cell-depleted T cells, or PBMCs.

As handled by the study authors: Amplification from reference gene primers served as the basis for estimated nucleated cell counts. TCRdb's table, derived via immunoSEQ multiplex PCR, lists solely in-frame clones and lacks some. V and J calls and clone size follow that table, whereas D and trimming were derived from the DNA. Of 100,000 to 150,000 clones in the sample, more than 90% were seen once. Germline CDR1 reads SNHLY; CDR2 reads FYNNEI. Trimming took off 4 bases at V and 6 bases at J, with 10 bases between the two ends. The CDR3 totals 13 residues. The sample consisted of peripheral blood. The chain uses TRBV2 and TRBJ2-1; D is unresolved. This TCR derives from a man aged 50-59 years with active COVID-19. In DNA, the CDR3 is TGTGCCAGCAGTGTTGGTATCAGCAATGAGCAGTTCTTC. Protein sequence: CASSVGISNEQFF.